One sample yielded the 16 T cell receptor beta chains listed below, sequenced in a study of T-cell reconstitution after alpha-beta-depleted transplantation in children (dated by TCRdb to about 2016). The sample's treatment or condition, from its label and the paper: allogeneic hematopoietic cell transplantation with graft depleted of TCRalphabeta T cells and CD19 B cells. Library preparation employed PCR. The sequencer listed for this sample is Illumina HiSeq 2500. To normalize quantification of the TCRbeta repertoire, the TCR libraries were built with molecular barcoding that relied on unique molecular identifiers. TCRdb applied fastp at Q25 and MiXCR to the public reads, then kept only in-frame beta chains. One record per CDR3 amino acid sequence lists the most common genes and DNA. In all, the sample holds some 550,000 distinct CDR3 sequences, and more than 20% of those were seen once. Approximately 14% of the sample comes from the top ten.

The source material was PBMCs, mostly from graft donor cells, sampled 360 days after TCRalphabeta/CD19-depleted stem cell transplant. These receptors all come from a boy in the first two years of life who had a stem cell transplant for acute myeloid leukemia, so the T cells may come from the graft donor.

V usage is TRBV20-1 and J usage is TRBJ2-1; D may correspond to TRBD1 or TRBD2 (7 bases each). Trimming left V 3 bases short and J 0 bases short, with 24 bases between. Germline CDR1 reads DFQATT; CDR2 reads SNEGSKA (reference sequence). The CDR3 runs 19 residues. The chain's CDR3 is CSARNRGGFLSSSYNEQFF. CDR3 nucleotides: TGCAGTGCTAGGAACAGGGGAGGGTTTCTTTCTAGCTCCTACAATGAGCAGTTCTTC.

The rearrangement uses TRBV7-6 and TRBJ2-5; either TRBD1 or TRBD2 may supply D (5 bases each). Germline V gene data show CDR1 as SGHVS and CDR2 as FNYEAQ. The CDR3 covers 14 residues. Trimming left V 4 bases short and J 5 bases short, with 14 bases between. DNA for the CDR3: TGTGCCAGCAGCTCAACTAGGCCAGGGGAGACCCAGTACTTC. It yields the protein CASSSTRPGETQYF. Drawing the rest from reference TRBV7-6 and TRBJ2-5, the complete variable domain is GAGVSQSPRYKVTKRGQDVALRCDPISGHVSLYWYRQALGQGPEFLTYFNYEAQQDKSGLPNDRFSAERPEGSISTLTIQRTEQRDSAMYRCASSSTRPGETQYFGPGTRLLVL.

In regard to this clonotype: An end of the junction differs from the germline gene, which may be a read error. The rearrangement uses TRBV4-3 and TRBJ2-3; D remains unclear. This CDR3 contains 11 residues. The germline V gene has CDR1 LGHNA and CDR2 YSLEER. For the CDR3, the DNA is TGCGCCAGCAGCGAAGAGGATACGCAGTATTTT. Its translation: CASSEEDTQYF.

This clonotype came up many times. The CDR3 region is CASSLTDRSSYYEQYF. The CDR3 coding sequence is TGCGCCAGCAGCTTGACAGACAGGTCCTCTTACTACGAGCAGTACTTC. The genes are TRBV5-1 and TRBJ2-7, with D possibly TRBD1 on 6 matching bases. V lost 1 base to trimming and J lost 3 bases, with 17 bases between them. This CDR3 comprises 16 residues. Germline values: CDR1 SGHRS, CDR2 YFSETQ.

This clonotype was counted a few times. The chain uses TRBV20-1 and TRBJ1-5; possible D gene TRBD1, 5 bases. The length of the CDR3 is 16 residues. Looked up from germline, CDR1 is DFQATT and CDR2 is SNEGSKA (reference sequence). Trimming removed 6 bases from V and 3 bases from J, with 21 bases in between. Written as DNA, the CDR3 is TGCAGTGCCTCACAGGAGGGGCGAGGAAACAATCAGCCCCAGCATTTT. It yields the protein CSASQEGRGNNQPQHF.

The V call is TRBV20-1, the J call TRBJ2-7, with D unclear. CDR1 and CDR2 (germline): DFQATT, SNEGSKA (reference sequence). V lost 1 base and J lost 4, with 17 bases in between. There are 15 residues in the CDR3. This CDR3 is CSARGPPQSIYEQYF. The DNA of the CDR3 is TGCAGTGCTAGAGGCCCGCCCCAGAGCATTTACGAGCAGTACTTC.

This clonotype was seen a few times. This chain connects TRBV6-1 to TRBJ1-3, with D unresolved. The CDR3 spans 13 residues. V was cut by 8 bases and J by 2 bases, with 10 bases left in between. Germline loops: CDR1 MNHNS, CDR2 SASEGT. The CDR3: CASARWAGNTIYF. Written as DNA, the CDR3 is TGTGCCAGCGCACGATGGGCTGGAAACACCATATATTTT.

In this sample, this clonotype turned up many times. J is TRBJ2-3 and V is TRBV20-1; 7 bases map to TRBD1. CDR3 length equals 18 residues. Unmatched junction bases numbered 16, after V lost 0 bases and J lost 4 bases. The V gene's germline CDR1 is DFQATT and CDR2 SNEGSKA (reference sequence). DNA of the CDR3: TGCAGTGCTAGAGATGCTCCGGACAGGTTAAACAGAGCAGATACGCAGTATTTT. This encodes CSARDAPDRLNRADTQYF.

This clonotype was counted many times. The CDR3 sequence: CSARDTSNQPQHF. In DNA, the CDR3 is TGCAGTGCCCGGGACACTAGCAATCAGCCCCAGCATTTT. The chain links TRBV20-1 to TRBJ1-5; a weak D match, TRBD1 (6 bases). Trimming left V 6 bases short and J 0 bases short, with 9 bases between. Looked up from germline, CDR1 is DFQATT and CDR2 is SNEGSKA (reference sequence). The CDR3 is 13 amino acids.

This clonotype occurred once. The chain is built from TRBV2 and TRBJ2-3, with 9 bases lining up with TRBD2. Unmatched junction bases numbered 8, after V lost 5 bases and J lost 2 bases. The CDR3 length is 16 residues. Germline-derived CDR1 and CDR2 are SNHLY and FYNNEI. The CDR3 sequence is CASSRLLAGPTDTQYF. The CDR3 nucleotides read TGTGCCAGCAGTCGTCTTCTAGCGGGACCCACAGATACGCAGTATTTT.

This sequence joins TRBV12-3 or TRBV12-4 and TRBJ2-7; the match to TRBD1 covers 9 bases. J was trimmed by 2 bases and V by 5 bases; bases with no gene match: 7. The CDR3 is made up of 15 amino acids. CDR3 residues: CASSRSGQGTYEQYV. The DNA for the CDR3 is TGTGCCAGCAGTCGGTCGGGACAGGGTACCTACGAGCAGTACGTC.

The chain uses TRBV4-3 and TRBJ2-1; D gene uncertain. This CDR3 is built from 17 residues. Looked up from germline, CDR1 is LGHNA and CDR2 is YSLEER. Deletions cut 0 bases from V and 0 bases from J, with 12 bases between. The CDR3 DNA reads TGCGCCAGCAGCCAAGATTTCGGAGTAAGCTCCTACAATGAGCAGTTCTTC. Its translation is CASSQDFGVSSYNEQFF.

This chain connects TRBV6-1 to TRBJ1-2; D is perhaps TRBD1 (6 bases). The CDR3 contains 13 residues. Deletions cut 8 bases from V and 7 bases from J, with 17 bases between. The germline V gene has CDR1 MNHNS and CDR2 SASEGT. The CDR3 loop is CASYIQGGGGYTF. In DNA form, the CDR3 reads TGTGCCAGCTACATCCAGGGAGGGGGTGGCTACACCTTC.

There are many counts of this clonotype. The chain carries TRBV20-1 and TRBJ2-1; 11 bases agree with TRBD2. CDR3 size: 14 residues. CDR1 and CDR2 from the germline V gene are DFQATT and SNEGSKA (reference sequence). With 6 bases clipped from V and 8 bases from J, the junction kept 9 bases outside the gene matches. Here the CDR3 DNA reads TGCAGTGCGATAGCGGGGGGGCCTTTGGATGAGCAGTTCTTC. This encodes CSAIAGGPLDEQFF.

V is TRBV7-2 and J is TRBJ2-5; weak D call: TRBD1 (6 bases). Germline V gives CDR1 SGHTA, CDR2 FQGNSA. The CDR3 consists of 15 residues. The V and J ends lost 1 base and 2 bases respectively, with 11 bases between them. CDR3 bases: TGTGCCAGCAGCTTAGTAAGGACAGCTCAAGAGACCCAGTACTTC. Translation: CASSLVRTAQETQYF. Full variable domain (remainder filled in from reference TRBV7-2 and TRBJ2-5): GAGVSQSPSNKVTEKGKDVELRCDPISGHTALYWYRQSLGQGLEFLIYFQGNSAPDKSGLPSDRFSAERTGGSVSTLTIQRTQQEDSAVYLCASSLVRTAQETQYFGPGTRLLVL.

The chain links TRBV15 to TRBJ1-5; 7 bases match TRBD1. CDR1 is LNHNV and CDR2 is YYDKDF in the germline V gene (reference sequence). The J segment lost 4 bases and the V segment lost 5 bases, leaving 11 bases of the junction unmatched. CDR3 length equals 16 residues. CDR3 nucleotide sequence: TGTGCCACCAGCGGACTACAGGGGAGCGGTAATCAGCCCCAGCATTTT. Translating gives CATSGLQGSGNQPQHF. Full variable domain (missing parts from reference TRBV15 and TRBJ1-5): DAMVIQNPRYQVTQFGKPVTLSCSQTLNHNVMYWYQQKSSQAPKLLFHYYDKDFNNEADTPDNFQSRRPNTSFCFLDIRSPGLGDTAMYLCATSGLQGSGNQPQHFGDGTRLSIL.